This T cell receptor (beta chain) was found in a study of T cell repertoires in cytomegalovirus infection. The table lists this clonotype with many counts. V dropped 5 bases and J dropped 2 bases, with 12 bases sitting between them. The CDR3 consists of 14 residues. CDR1 MNHEY and CDR2 SMNVEV come from the germline V gene (reference sequence). TCRdb processed the reads anew with MiXCR; each CDR3 protein has one entry. The sample carries fewer than 550,000 distinct CDR3 sequences, 15% to 20% recorded once. This chain links TRBV27 with TRBJ1-2; D not resolved. The receptor was derived from a human donor in good health (CMV status not recorded). Some clones in this sample may be carry-over from other donors' samples. The sequenced material came from CD8+ T cells from PBMCs. The CDR3 sequence is CASSTLDGNYGYTF. CDR3 nucleotides: TGTGCCAGCAGTACCTTGGACGGAAACTATGGCTACACCTTC.